This TCR beta chain was retrieved from a study of PD-1 blockade in classical Hodgkin lymphoma. Study at large: The patients were dosed with nivolumab 3 mg/kg, infused intravenously every 2 weeks.

Regarding this clone: The antigen is not known.

Some clones are missing from TCRdb's copy, which holds only in-frame ones; the method was immunoSEQ multiplex PCR. The sample consists of tens of thousands of clones, 85% to 95% of them appearing once. Findings of the study overall: Patients with a complete response exhibited baseline diversity comparable to newly diagnosed patients. Initiation of nivolumab under 1 year after ASCT led to exclusion of patients. Newly diagnosed patients had baseline TCR diversity that was reportedly lower than that of healthy donors.

This CDR3 spans 15 amino acids. V gave up 6 bases and J gave up 8 bases; unmatched junction bases: 14. In germline, CDR1 is MNHEY, CDR2 SMNVEV (reference sequence). Following autologous stem cell transplantation, relapse occurred in every patient, and exposure to brentuximab vedotin varied. The starting material was peripheral blood mononuclear cells (PBMCs), obtained at baseline. The V and J genes are TRBV27 and TRBJ1-2, with TRBD1 identical over 8 bases. The sequence was collected from a human donor with classical Hodgkin lymphoma. The CDR3 loop is CASSNNGGTGGGYTF. CDR3 DNA: TGTGCCAGCAGCAACAACGGTGGGACAGGAGGAGGCTACACCTTC.